This T cell receptor beta chain was sequenced for a study of lymphopenia after photon versus proton radiotherapy. This table comes from immunoSEQ multiplex PCR, and its TCRdb copy is limited to in-frame clones, with some not included. There are 60,000 to 75,000 clones in the sample; roughly 87% occur only once, and about 13% lies in the top ten. There are 13 residues in the CDR3. Germline V gene data show CDR1 as SGHRS and CDR2 as YFSETQ. Trimming left V 3 bases short and J 2 bases short, with 8 bases between. The chain is built from TRBV5-1 and TRBJ2-5; D possibly corresponds to TRBD2 (5 bases). The starting material was peripheral blood, obtained from a patient treated with proton-based radiotherapy. The origin of this receptor is an elderly man with esophageal cancer. Written as DNA, the CDR3 is TGCGCCAGCAGCTCTAGCAGTCAAGAGACCCAGTACTTC. This codes for CASSSSSQETQYF.